Included here is one T cell receptor (beta chain) sequence, with context. Trimming stripped 8 bases from V and 3 bases from J, with 20 bases between. Germline V gene sequence: CDR1 LNHDA, CDR2 SQIVND (reference sequence). CDR3 size: 15 residues. This entry belongs to a study of blood T cell repertoires in COVID-19. Using immunoSEQ multiplex PCR, the repertoire was profiled, and TCRdb retains in-frame clones only, with some absent. Among some 300,000 clones listed, around four fifths were seen once. This rearrangement joins TRBV19 to TRBJ2-7; D is possibly TRBD2 (6 bases). The TCR comes from a woman aged 45-65 years with active or convalescent COVID-19. The sample consisted of peripheral blood. The CDR3: CASALSPGDGYEQYF. The CDR3 DNA is TGTGCCAGTGCTCTTTCCCCGGGGGATGGCTACGAGCAGTACTTC.